This T cell receptor beta chain was documented in a study of human T cells and chemical hapten exposure (dated by TCRdb to the early 2020s). Study-level background: For sensitization, 2% DPC in acetone was applied to a 2 cm by 2 cm area of upper inner arm skin. Throughout the roughly 26-week study period, patients were also given weekly therapeutic DPC doses on the scalp. The study tracked peripheral blood TCR repertoire changes in vivo during primary and secondary sensitization to the hapten diphenylcyclopropenone (DPC) in alopecia patients. Twenty-nine alopecia patients provided blood for TCR sequencing at one to four time points (pre-sensitization, 2, 6 and 24 weeks). Blood was sampled from patients pre-sensitization (week 0) and at 2, 6 and about 24 weeks after DPC sensitization. Libraries were pooled for sequencing, and per-sample TCR yields varied mainly because of small differences in library volumes within the pool. Most of the patients in the cohort were female, and the cohort covered alopecia areata with under or over 50% scalp involvement, alopecia totalis and alopecia universalis. Patch testing on the upper back used Finn chambers containing 0.01% DPC, with scoring done after 6 days according to International Contact Dermatitis Research Group standards. Here is what the overall study found, with its caveats: A positive correlation was found between the number of PT1 expanded TCRs and patch test score, with significance reached at thresholds 8, 16 and 32 but not 4. Because every patient had alopecia, a presumed autoimmune disease, the patients' immune response might differ from that of healthy individuals. Significantly more large CDR3 similarity clusters were formed by expanded TCRs than by pre-sensitization or healthy control sets, consistent with antigen-driven responses. The number of TCRs above 1 in 1000 frequency did not change with DPC sensitization; there was no evidence of global repertoire structure alterations. Repeated subsampling changed both the strength of the expansion versus patch-test correlation and the threshold at which the correlation became significant.

Library creation used RACE. Sequencing was performed on a NextSeq 500. Library preparation attached unique molecular identifiers to individual cDNA molecules for quantitative, reproducible TCR counting. Each blood RNA sample was used to sequence both TCR alpha and TCR beta chains. The authors' analysis ran thus. Samples had a median of approximately 93,000 TCRs, with a range from roughly 23,224 to 700,000. V, J and CDR3 annotation of the TCR reads was performed with the Decombinator software suite. For PS versus PT1 abundance plots, all samples were subsampled to the same number of TCRs (28,000). Expanded TCRs were defined as absent before sensitization and observed at least eight times at the 2-week time point. TCRdb trimmed the raw reads at Q25, called clones with MiXCR and kept productive beta chains. Records with the same CDR3 protein are collapsed into one entry carrying the most frequent genes and DNA. The V and J calls come from TCRdb's annotation, not from the publication. The sample table shows 150,000 or so distinct CDR3 sequences, and 13% to 15% are seen once. About 1.7% of the sample belongs to the ten largest clones.

This specimen's time point label, per the study, means: patch test 1, 2 weeks after DPC sensitization. Explained via the paper, the treatment or condition label denotes: therapeutic diphenylcyclopropenone sensitization with weekly scalp DPC. At each patch-test visit, blood was drawn before the patch test was applied. Eligible patients were aged 18 to 70, diagnosed with alopecia, deemed suitable for DPC therapy, and excluded if pregnant. Unfractionated whole blood was collected in Tempus Blood RNA tubes, and total RNA was extracted from that blood. As regards this clonotype: Its antigen is not yet known. The sample holds no much larger clone one base away, and base qualities are not on file.

This receptor was obtained from a woman in her thirties with alopecia areata. Some clones in this sample may be carry-over from other donors' samples. Sequences were derived from whole blood, sampled in connection with sensitization to the hapten diphenylcyclopropenone (DPC).

The nucleotides read TGTGCCAGCAGCCCGGGACTAGCGGGGCCGTCGGGGACCCAGTACTTC. Translation gives CASSPGLAGPSGTQYF. The chain couples TRBV11-3 to TRBJ2-5; 13 bases in the junction line up with TRBD2. Trimming takes 5 bases off V and 7 bases off J; junction bases not matched to a gene: 10. From a lookup of the germline V gene, CDR1 and CDR2 are SGHNT and YENEEA. Including cysteine and phenylalanine, the CDR3 has 16 amino acids. Just the 48-base CDR3 DNA is kept, in frame starting at base 1.